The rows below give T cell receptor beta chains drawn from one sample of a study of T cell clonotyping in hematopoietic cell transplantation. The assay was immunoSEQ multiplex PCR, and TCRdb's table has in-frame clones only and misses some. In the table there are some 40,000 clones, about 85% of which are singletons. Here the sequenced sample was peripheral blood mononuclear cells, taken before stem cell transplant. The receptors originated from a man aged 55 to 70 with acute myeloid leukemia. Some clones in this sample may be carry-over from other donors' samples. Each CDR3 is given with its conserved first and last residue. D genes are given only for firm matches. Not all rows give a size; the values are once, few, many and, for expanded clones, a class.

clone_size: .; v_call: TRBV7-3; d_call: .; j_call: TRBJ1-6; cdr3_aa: CASSLMFQGSPLHF; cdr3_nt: TGTGCCAGCAGCTTAATGTTTCAAGGTTCACCCCTCCACTTT
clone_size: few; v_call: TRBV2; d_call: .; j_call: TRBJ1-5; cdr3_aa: CASGILNRELSNQPQHF; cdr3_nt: TGTGCCAGCGGTATTCTCAACAGGGAACTTAGCAATCAGCCCCAGCATTTT
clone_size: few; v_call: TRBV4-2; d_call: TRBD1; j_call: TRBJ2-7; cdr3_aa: CASSQPGQGPEQYF; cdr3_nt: TGTGCCAGCAGCCAGCCTGGACAGGGTCCCGAGCAGTACTTC
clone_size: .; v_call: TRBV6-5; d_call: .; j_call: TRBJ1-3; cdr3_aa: CASRDGGVGGNTIYF; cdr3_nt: TGTGCCAGCAGGGACGGAGGGGTGGGAGGAAACACCATATATTTT
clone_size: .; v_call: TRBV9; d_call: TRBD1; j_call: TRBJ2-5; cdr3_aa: CASSVDRGPRETQYF; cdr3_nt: TGTGCCAGCAGCGTAGACAGGGGTCCGCGGGAGACCCAGTACTTC
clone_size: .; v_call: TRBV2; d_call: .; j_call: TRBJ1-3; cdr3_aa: CASSGDSWGNTIYF; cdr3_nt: TGTGCCAGCAGTGGCGACTCGTGGGGAAACACCATATATTTT
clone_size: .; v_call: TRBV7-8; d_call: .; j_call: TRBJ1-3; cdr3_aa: CASSATKGVLSGNTIYF; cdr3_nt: TGTGCCAGCAGCGCCACGAAAGGGGTGCTCTCTGGAAACACCATATATTTT
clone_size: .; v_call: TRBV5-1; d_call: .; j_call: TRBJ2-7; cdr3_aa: CASSSTQGSGYEQYF; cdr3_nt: TGCGCCAGCAGCTCAACACAGGGATCGGGCTACGAGCAGTACTTC
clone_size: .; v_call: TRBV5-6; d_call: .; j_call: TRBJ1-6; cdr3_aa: CASSRAGLSPLHF; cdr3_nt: TGTGCCAGCAGCCGGGCGGGGTTATCACCCCTCCACTTT
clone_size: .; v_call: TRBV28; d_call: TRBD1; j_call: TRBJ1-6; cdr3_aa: CASSFLAHRGSPLHF; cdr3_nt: TGTGCCAGCAGTTTCTTGGCCCACAGGGGCTCACCCCTCCACTTT
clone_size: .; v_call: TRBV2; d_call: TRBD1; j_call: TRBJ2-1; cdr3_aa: CASRHRDRDWHEQFF; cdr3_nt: TGTGCCAGCAGACACCGGGACAGGGATTGGCATGAGCAGTTCTTC
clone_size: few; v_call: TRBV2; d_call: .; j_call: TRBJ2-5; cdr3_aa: CASSEYETQYF; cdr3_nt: TGTGCCAGCAGTGAATACGAGACCCAGTACTTC
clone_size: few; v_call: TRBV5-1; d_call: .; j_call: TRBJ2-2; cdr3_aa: CASSLALRELFF; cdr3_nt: TGCGCCAGCAGCTTGGCCTTAAGGGAGCTGTTTTTT
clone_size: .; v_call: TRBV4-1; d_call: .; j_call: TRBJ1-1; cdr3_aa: CASSPRLVLNTEAFF; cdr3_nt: TGCGCCAGCAGCCCACGCCTTGTTTTGAACACTGAAGCTTTCTTT
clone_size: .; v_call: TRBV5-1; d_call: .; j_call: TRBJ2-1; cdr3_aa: CASGTRAGFNEQFF; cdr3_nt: TGCGCCAGCGGAACCCGAGCAGGGTTCAATGAGCAGTTCTTC
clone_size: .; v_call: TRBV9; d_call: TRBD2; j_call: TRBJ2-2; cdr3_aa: CASSVSAQRGGTGELFF; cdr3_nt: TGTGCCAGCAGCGTAAGCGCCCAGCGGGGGGGGACCGGGGAGCTGTTTTTT
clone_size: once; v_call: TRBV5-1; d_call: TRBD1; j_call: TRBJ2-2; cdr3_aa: CASSSGQAVGELFF; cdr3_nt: TGCGCCAGCAGCTCCGGACAGGCGGTCGGGGAGCTGTTTTTT
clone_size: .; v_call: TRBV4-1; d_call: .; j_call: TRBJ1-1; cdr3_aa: CASSLGPGTFVNTEAFF; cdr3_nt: TGCGCCAGCAGCCTTGGGCCAGGGACTTTCGTGAACACTGAAGCTTTCTTT
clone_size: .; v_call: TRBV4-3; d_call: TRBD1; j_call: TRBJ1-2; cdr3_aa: CASSHDDRVKGYTF; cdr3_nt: TGCGCCAGCAGCCATGACGACAGGGTGAAAGGCTACACCTTC
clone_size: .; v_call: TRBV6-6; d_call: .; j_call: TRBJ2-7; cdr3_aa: CASSYSAGAYEQYF; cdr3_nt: TGTGCCAGCAGTTACTCTGCAGGGGCCTACGAGCAGTACTTC
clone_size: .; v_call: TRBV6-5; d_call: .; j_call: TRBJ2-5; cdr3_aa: CASSYSRGQETQYF; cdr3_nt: TGTGCCAGCAGTTACTCGAGGGGGCAAGAGACCCAGTACTTC
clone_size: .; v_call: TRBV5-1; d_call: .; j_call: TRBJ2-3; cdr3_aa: CASRGEGYTDTQYF; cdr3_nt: TGCGCCAGCAGAGGAGAGGGCTACACAGATACGCAGTATTTT
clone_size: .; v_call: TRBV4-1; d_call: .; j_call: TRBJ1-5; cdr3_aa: CASSQDRGAVSNQPQHF; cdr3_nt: TGCGCCAGCAGCCAAGATCGTGGAGCCGTTAGCAATCAGCCCCAGCATTTT
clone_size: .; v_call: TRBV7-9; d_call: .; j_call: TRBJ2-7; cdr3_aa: CASSLRDRPYEQYF; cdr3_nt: TGTGCCAGCAGCCTAAGGGATCGGCCCTACGAGCAGTACTTC
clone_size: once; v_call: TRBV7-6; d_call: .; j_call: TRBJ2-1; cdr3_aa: CASSLQALNEQFF; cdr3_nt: TGTGCCAGCAGCCTTCAGGCCCTCAATGAGCAGTTCTTC
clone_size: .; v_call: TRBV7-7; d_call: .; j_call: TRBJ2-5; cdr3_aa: CASSFHRESKTQYF; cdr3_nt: TGTGCTAGCAGCTTCCACAGGGAGTCGAAGACCCAGTACTTC
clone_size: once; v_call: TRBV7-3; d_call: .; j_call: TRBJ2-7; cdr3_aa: CASSLEGAVSYEQYF; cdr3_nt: TGTGCCAGCAGCTTAGAGGGCGCGGTGTCCTACGAGCAGTACTTC
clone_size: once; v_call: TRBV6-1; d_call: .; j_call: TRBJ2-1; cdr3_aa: CASSEDQVSYNEQFF; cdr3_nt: TGTGCCAGCAGTGAAGACCAGGTCTCCTACAATGAGCAGTTCTTC
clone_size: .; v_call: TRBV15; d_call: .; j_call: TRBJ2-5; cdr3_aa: CATSRGQETQYF; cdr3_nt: TGTGCCACCAGCAGAGGCCAAGAGACCCAGTACTTC
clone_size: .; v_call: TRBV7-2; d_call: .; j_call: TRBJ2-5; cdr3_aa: CASSSGVPYF; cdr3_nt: TGTGCCAGCAGCTCAGGGGTACCGTACTTC
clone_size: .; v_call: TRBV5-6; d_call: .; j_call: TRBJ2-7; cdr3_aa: CASSLGAGSYEQYF; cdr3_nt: TGTGCCAGCAGCTTAGGGGCAGGCTCCTACGAGCAGTACTTC
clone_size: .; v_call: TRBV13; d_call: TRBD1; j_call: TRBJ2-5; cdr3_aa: CASSLFRGQGLETQYF; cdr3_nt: TGTGCCAGCAGCTTATTCCGGGGACAGGGTTTGGAGACCCAGTACTTC
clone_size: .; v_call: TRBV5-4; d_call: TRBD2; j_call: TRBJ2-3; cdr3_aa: CASSPASTSANTQYF; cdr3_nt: TGTGCCAGCAGCCCGGCCTCGACTAGCGCAAATACGCAGTATTTT
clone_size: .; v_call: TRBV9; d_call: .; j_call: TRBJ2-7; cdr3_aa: CASSVEESPYEQYF; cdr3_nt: TGTGCCAGCAGCGTGGAGGAAAGTCCCTACGAGCAGTACTTC
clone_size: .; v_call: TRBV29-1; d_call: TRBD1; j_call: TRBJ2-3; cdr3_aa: CSVERQGAADTQYF; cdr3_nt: TGCAGCGTTGAGAGACAGGGGGCCGCAGATACGCAGTATTTT
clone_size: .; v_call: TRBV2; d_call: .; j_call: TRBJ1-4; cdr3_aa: CASSRDRGGGKLFF; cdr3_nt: TGTGCCAGCAGCAGGGATCGAGGTGGGGGTAAACTGTTTTTT
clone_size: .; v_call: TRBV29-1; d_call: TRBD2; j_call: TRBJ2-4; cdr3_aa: CSVAGGGIQYF; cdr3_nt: TGCAGCGTCGCGGGGGGGGGCATTCAGTACTTC
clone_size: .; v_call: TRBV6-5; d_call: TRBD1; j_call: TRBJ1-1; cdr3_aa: CASSFDRDQSPEAFF; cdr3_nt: TGTGCCAGCAGTTTCGACAGGGATCAAAGTCCTGAAGCTTTCTTT
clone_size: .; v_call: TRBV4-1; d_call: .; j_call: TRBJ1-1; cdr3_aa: CASSPESVTEAFF; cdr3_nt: TGCGCCAGCAGCCCTGAAAGCGTCACTGAAGCTTTCTTT
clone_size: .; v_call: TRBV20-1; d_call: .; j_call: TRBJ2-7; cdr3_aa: CSAWPGAGQYF; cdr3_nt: TGCAGTGCCTGGCCGGGGGCCGGGCAGTACTTC
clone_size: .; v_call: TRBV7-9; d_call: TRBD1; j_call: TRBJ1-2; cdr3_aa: CASSLDRDYGYTF; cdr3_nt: TGTGCCAGCAGCCTGGACAGGGACTATGGCTACACCTTC
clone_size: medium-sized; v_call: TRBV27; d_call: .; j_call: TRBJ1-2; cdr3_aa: CASSFLIQGSGYGYTF; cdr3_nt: TGTGCCAGCAGTTTTCTCATTCAGGGGAGTGGATATGGCTACACCTTC
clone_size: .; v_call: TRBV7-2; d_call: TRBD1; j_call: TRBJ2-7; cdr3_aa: CASSPFGTAYEQYF; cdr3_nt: TGTGCCAGCAGCCCTTTCGGGACAGCCTACGAGCAGTACTTC
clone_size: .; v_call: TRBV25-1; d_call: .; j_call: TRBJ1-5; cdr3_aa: CASSASRDTFNQPQHF; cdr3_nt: TGTGCCAGCAGTGCGTCCCGGGACACGTTCAATCAGCCCCAGCATTTT
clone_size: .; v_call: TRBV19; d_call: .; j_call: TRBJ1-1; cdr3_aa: CASSIPSGAVDTEAFF; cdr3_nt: TGTGCCAGTAGTATCCCCTCGGGGGCTGTTGACACTGAAGCTTTCTTT
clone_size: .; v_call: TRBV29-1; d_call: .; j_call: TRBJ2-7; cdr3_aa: CSVAPTAGNEQYF; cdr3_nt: TGCAGCGTTGCGCCCACGGCCGGTAACGAGCAGTACTTC
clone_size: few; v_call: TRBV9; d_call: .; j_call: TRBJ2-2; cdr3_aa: CASSAIGAGELFF; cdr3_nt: TGTGCCAGCAGCGCCATCGGTGCCGGGGAGCTGTTTTTT
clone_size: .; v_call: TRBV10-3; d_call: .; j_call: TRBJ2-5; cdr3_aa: CAISDPGHPQETQYF; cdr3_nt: TGTGCCATCAGTGACCCGGGACACCCACAAGAGACCCAGTACTTC
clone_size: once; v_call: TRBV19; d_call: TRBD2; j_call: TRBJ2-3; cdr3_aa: CASSIGLAGGQDTQYF; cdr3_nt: TGTGCCAGTAGTATCGGACTAGCGGGGGGACAAGATACGCAGTATTTT
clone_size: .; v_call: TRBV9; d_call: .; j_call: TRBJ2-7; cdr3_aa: CASSLGQGPYEQYF; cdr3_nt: TGTGCCAGCAGCCTTGGACAAGGACCCTACGAGCAGTACTTC
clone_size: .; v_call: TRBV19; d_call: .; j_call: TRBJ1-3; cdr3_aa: CASSMTGAPGNTIYF; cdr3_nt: TGTGCCAGTAGTATGACTGGGGCGCCTGGAAACACCATATATTTT
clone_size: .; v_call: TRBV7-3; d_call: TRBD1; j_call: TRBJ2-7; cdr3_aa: CASSLGTGGEQYF; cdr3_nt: TGTGCCAGCAGCTTAGGAACAGGGGGCGAGCAGTACTTC
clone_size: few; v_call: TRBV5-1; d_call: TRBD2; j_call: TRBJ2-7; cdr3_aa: CASSSSGANSYEQYF; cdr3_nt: TGCGCCAGCAGCTCCAGCGGGGCAAACTCCTACGAGCAGTACTTC
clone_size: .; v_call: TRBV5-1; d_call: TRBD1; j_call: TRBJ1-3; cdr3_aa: CASSPDRGNSGNTIYF; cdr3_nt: TGCGCCAGCAGCCCCGACAGGGGTAACTCTGGAAACACCATATATTTT
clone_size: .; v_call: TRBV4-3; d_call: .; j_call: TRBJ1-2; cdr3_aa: CASSPNVGITGYTF; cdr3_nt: TGCGCCAGCAGCCCAAACGTTGGGATCACCGGCTACACCTTC